One sample yielded the 25 T cell receptor beta chains listed below, sequenced in a study of monozygotic twins with cystic fibrosis (dated by TCRdb to the early 2020s). Receptor amplification or capture employed the immunoSEQ multiplex PCR assay. TCRdb retrieved this table from immuneACCESS and kept in-frame rearrangements only. Not all clones are present; in checked studies, unresolved V genes account for under half, and no reason is known for the remainder. The sample contains over 25,000 clones, about 96% of them found a single time. The ten largest clones represent about 2.5% of the sample. Material: blood. All receptors derive from a girl under 10 years old with cystic fibrosis.

The chain couples TRBV5-6 to TRBJ1-5, with D possibly TRBD1 on 5 matching bases. CDR1 is SGHDT, CDR2 YYEEEE, per germline. Trimming removed 4 bases at V and 4 bases at J, with 21 bases between. This CDR3 has 17 residues. The CDR3 nucleotides are TGTGCCAGCAGCCGGACACGAGACGGAATTTTAAATCAGCCCCAGCATTTT. It codes for CASSRTRDGILNQPQHF.

This chain links TRBV9 with TRBJ2-5, with 8 nucleotides matching TRBD2. The CDR3 is 16 residues long. Germline V gives CDR1 SGDLS, CDR2 YYNGEE. The junction had 12 bases not matched to a gene; V was cut back by 4 bases and J by 4 bases. The CDR3 nucleotides are TGTGCCAGCAGCCCCGGGGCCGGGAGGGCCCCAGAGACCCAGTACTTC. Translating it yields CASSPGAGRAPETQYF.

This sequence joins TRBV28 and TRBJ2-1; possibly TRBD2 for D (5 bases). From germline, CDR1 is MDHEN and CDR2 SYDVKM. Deletions cut 5 bases from V and 0 bases from J, with 17 bases between. CDR3 length equals 17 residues. CDR3 DNA sequence: TGTGCCAGCAGTATCTGGTCCGGGGTCCCCTCCTACAATGAGCAGTTCTTC. It yields the protein CASSIWSGVPSYNEQFF.

The gene calls are TRBV5-1 and TRBJ2-3; no clear D. CDR3 size: 14 residues. Trimming stripped 0 bases from V and 0 bases from J, with 5 bases between. Germline V gene data show CDR1 as SGHRS and CDR2 as YFSETQ. The CDR3: CASSLVPSTDTQYF. The CDR3 DNA sequence: TGCGCCAGCAGCTTGGTCCCTAGCACAGATACGCAGTATTTT.

The chain uses TRBV11-2 and TRBJ2-7; TRBD2 aligns across 8 bases. CDR1 is SGHAT, CDR2 FQNNGV, per germline. V shed 6 bases and J 2 bases; nucleotides not matched to a gene: 9. The CDR3 totals 15 residues. This CDR3 reads CASRSGLAGAYEQYF. CDR3 bases: TGTGCCAGCAGGTCCGGACTAGCCGGGGCCTACGAGCAGTACTTC.

This sequence joins TRBV6-5 and TRBJ2-5; D may match TRBD1 or TRBD2 (5 bases each). Germline values: CDR1 MNHEY, CDR2 SVGAGI. V dropped 5 bases and J dropped 9 bases, with 13 bases sitting between them. This CDR3 has 12 residues. CDR3 in DNA: TGTGCCAGCAGTCCCTCGACGGGGCCCCAGTACTTC. Its protein is CASSPSTGPQYF.

Regarding this clone: One junction end does not reproduce the germline sequence, and a read error may be involved. The rearrangement links TRBV7-7 to TRBJ2-1; D is unresolved. The CDR3 is 13 amino acids. Germline V gene data show CDR1 as SSHAT and CDR2 as FNYEAQ (reference sequence). CDR3 nucleotides: TGTGCTAGCAGCTTAGGGTTAAACAATGAGCAGTTCTTC. Translating it yields CASSLGLNNEQFF.

The chain couples TRBV28 to TRBJ2-7; possible D gene TRBD2, 5 bases. Germline loops: CDR1 MDHEN, CDR2 SYDVKM. The length of the CDR3 is 11 residues. V gave up 8 bases and J gave up 4 bases, with 9 bases separating them. CDR3 nucleotides: TGTGCCAGCTACCGGGGATACGAGCAGTACTTC. This encodes CASYRGYEQYF.

This clone has only one observation. The V call is TRBV7-2, the J call TRBJ2-7, with 9 bases identical to TRBD2. This CDR3 contains 14 residues. J was trimmed by 3 bases and V by 5 bases; bases with no gene match: 5. Germline assignment: CDR1 SGHTA and CDR2 FQGNSA. CDR3 residues: CASSPSGTGYEQYF. In DNA form, the CDR3 reads TGTGCCAGCAGCCCTAGCGGGACTGGCTACGAGCAGTACTTC.

The V call is TRBV9, the J call TRBJ2-7, with D maybe TRBD2 (6 bases). The CDR3 length is 15 residues. Trimming took off 0 bases at V and 2 bases at J, with 12 bases between the two ends. CDR1 SGDLS and CDR2 YYNGEE come from the germline V gene. CDR3 in DNA: TGTGCCAGCAGCGTAGGGGGGACTCTCACCTACGAGCAGTACTTC. It is translated as CASSVGGTLTYEQYF.

V and J are TRBV28 and TRBJ2-7; D unresolved. The CDR3 extends over 10 amino acids. Germline lookup yields CDR1 MDHEN and CDR2 SYDVKM. Trimming stripped 6 bases from V and 8 bases from J, with 8 bases between. The CDR3 DNA reads as TGTGCCAGCAGGGAAGAGAAGCAGTACTTC. Protein: CASREEKQYF.

The chain joins TRBV7-8 to TRBJ2-1; weak D call: TRBD1 (7 bases). CDR1 is SGHVS, CDR2 FQNEAQ, per germline. This CDR3 is built from 14 residues. The germline V and J ends were trimmed by 2 bases and 7 bases, with 12 bases remaining between them. The CDR3 coding sequence is TGTGCCAGCAGCTTACCACAGGGGAGGAATGAGCAGTTCTTC. Its protein is CASSLPQGRNEQFF.

The chain carries TRBV7-3 and TRBJ2-3, with D unclear. Germline V gives CDR1 SGHTA, CDR2 FQGTGA. The CDR3 has 12 residues. V was clipped by 2 bases and J by 5 bases, with 5 bases between them. CDR3 sequence (DNA): TGTGCCAGCAGCTTACCGGGAGATACGCAGTATTTT. It is translated as CASSLPGDTQYF. The entire variable domain, with the rest obtained from reference TRBV7-3 and TRBJ2-3, is as follows: GAGVSQTPSNKVTEKGKYVELRCDPISGHTALYWYRQSLGQGPEFLIYFQGTGAADDSGLPNDRFFAVRPEGSVSTLKIQRTERGDSAVYLCASSLPGDTQYFGPGTRLTVL.

The gene calls are TRBV28 and TRBJ2-3; perhaps TRBD1 as D (6 bases). Trimming shortened V by 4 bases and J by 5 bases, and 16 bases separated the two germline ends. The CDR3 totals 15 residues. The V gene's germline CDR1 is MDHEN and CDR2 SYDVKM. CDR3 coding DNA: TGTGCCAGCAGTTCCGCAGGGGTACACGGAGATACGCAGTATTTT. It specifies CASSSAGVHGDTQYF.

The genes are TRBV30 and TRBJ1-2, with unresolved D. CDR3 size: 12 residues. The V gene lost 5 bases and the J gene lost 4 bases, with 11 bases spanning the gap. The germline CDR1 and CDR2 sequences are GTSNPN and SVGIG (reference sequence). As DNA, the CDR3 is TGTGCCTGGTCCGGGAGACCCTATGGCTACACCTTC. Its protein is CAWSGRPYGYTF.

The gene calls are TRBV18 and TRBJ1-1; D gene ambiguous. From germline, CDR1 is KGHSH and CDR2 LQKENI. CDR3 size: 14 residues. V lost 5 bases and J lost 2, with 12 bases in between. In nucleotides, the CDR3 is TGTGCCAGCTCAGACCAGTCCCCAAACACTGAAGCTTTCTTT. This gives the protein CASSDQSPNTEAFF. The whole variable domain, filled in from reference TRBV18 and TRBJ1-1, reads NAGVMQNPRHLVRRRGQEARLRCSPMKGHSHVYWYRQLPEEGLKFMVYLQKENIIDESGMPKERFSAEFPKEGPSILRIQQVVRGDSAAYFCASSDQSPNTEAFFGQGTRLTVV.

The chain joins TRBV5-1 to TRBJ1-3, with 9 positions matching TRBD1. Germline trimming cut 4 bases from V and 8 bases from J; bases unmatched to any gene: 10. CDR3 length: 15 amino acids. Germline values: CDR1 SGHRS, CDR2 YFSETQ. The CDR3 nucleotides read TGCGCCAGCAGCCAAGCGGACAGGGGCATGGACACCATATATTTT. Translation gives CASSQADRGMDTIYF.

The chain has TRBV29-1 and TRBJ2-7; TRBD2 matches at 10 bases. V was clipped by 0 bases and J by 2 bases; unmatched bases: 7. Per germline, CDR1 SQVTM and CDR2 ANQGSEA. The CDR3 length is 16 residues. The CDR3 reads CSVEDRASGRPYEQYF. In nucleotides, the CDR3 is TGCAGCGTTGAAGATCGGGCTAGCGGGAGACCCTACGAGCAGTACTTC.

V gene TRBV5-1 combines with J gene TRBJ2-1; possibly TRBD1 for D (5 bases). V was shortened by 5 bases and J by 2 bases, with 11 bases between the two germline ends. Germline V gene lookup returns CDR1 SGHRS and CDR2 YFSETQ. CDR3 length equals 14 residues. As DNA, the CDR3 is TGCGCCAGCAGTTACAGGACGACCTACAATGAGCAGTTCTTC. It codes for CASSYRTTYNEQFF. The whole variable domain, remainder taken from reference TRBV5-1 and TRBJ2-1, is KAGVTQTPRYLIKTRGQQVTLSCSPISGHRSVSWYQQTPGQGLQFLFEYFSETQRNKGNFPGRFSGRQFSNSRSEMNVSTLELGDSALYLCASSYRTTYNEQFFGPGTRLTVL.

This chain connects TRBV27 to TRBJ1-5; D is undetermined. Deletions cut 6 bases from V and 7 bases from J, with 13 bases between. The CDR3 is made up of 13 amino acids. The germline CDR1 and CDR2 sequences are MNHEY and SMNVEV (reference sequence). In DNA, the CDR3 is TGTGCCAGCAGCCTACGACCCGGCCAGCCCCAGCATTTT. It is translated as CASSLRPGQPQHF.

V is TRBV27 and J is TRBJ2-7; TRBD2 is a possible D gene (6 bases). This CDR3 spans 14 amino acids. Germline lookup yields CDR1 MNHEY and CDR2 SMNVEV (reference sequence). Trimming shortened V by 6 bases and J by 4 bases, and 16 bases separated the two germline ends. The CDR3 here is CASRVRAGWYEQYF. The CDR3 nucleotides read TGTGCCAGCAGGGTCAGGGCGGGGTGGTACGAGCAGTACTTC.

The table lists this clone with a count of one. The CDR3 loop reads CASRDSNTEAFF. CDR3 in DNA: TGCGCCAGCAGGGACAGTAACACTGAAGCTTTCTTT. This sequence joins TRBV10-2 and TRBJ1-1; TRBD1 might be the D (6 bases). V lost 6 bases to trimming and J lost 2 bases, with 7 bases between them. The CDR3 is made up of 12 amino acids. CDR1 is WSHSY, CDR2 SAAADI, per germline.

This chain links TRBV5-1 with TRBJ2-5; 14 bases line up with TRBD2. The CDR3 covers 17 residues. Germline V gene lookup returns CDR1 SGHRS and CDR2 YFSETQ. J was trimmed by 1 base and V by 0 bases; bases with no gene match: 2. This CDR3 is CASSLGGLAGVQETQYF. CDR3 DNA: TGCGCCAGCAGCTTGGGGGGACTAGCGGGAGTCCAAGAGACCCAGTACTTC.

V usage is TRBV6-1 and J usage is TRBJ2-5; tentative D call: TRBD2 (5 bases). Germline CDR1 reads MNHNS; CDR2 reads SASEGT. The CDR3 length is 14 residues. V lost 4 bases and J lost 1, with 10 bases in between. The CDR3 region is CASSGELFQETQYF. The CDR3 DNA sequence: TGTGCCAGCAGTGGGGAGTTGTTCCAAGAGACCCAGTACTTC.

CDR3 loop: CASSLKQGANGYTF. Here the CDR3 DNA reads TGTGCCAGCAGTTTAAAACAGGGAGCTAATGGCTACACCTTC. This rearrangement joins TRBV6-5 to TRBJ1-2; D perhaps matches TRBD1 (6 bases). The germline gives CDR1 MNHEY, CDR2 SVGAGI. V was pared by 4 bases and J by 6 bases, with 15 bases between. CDR3 size: 14 residues.